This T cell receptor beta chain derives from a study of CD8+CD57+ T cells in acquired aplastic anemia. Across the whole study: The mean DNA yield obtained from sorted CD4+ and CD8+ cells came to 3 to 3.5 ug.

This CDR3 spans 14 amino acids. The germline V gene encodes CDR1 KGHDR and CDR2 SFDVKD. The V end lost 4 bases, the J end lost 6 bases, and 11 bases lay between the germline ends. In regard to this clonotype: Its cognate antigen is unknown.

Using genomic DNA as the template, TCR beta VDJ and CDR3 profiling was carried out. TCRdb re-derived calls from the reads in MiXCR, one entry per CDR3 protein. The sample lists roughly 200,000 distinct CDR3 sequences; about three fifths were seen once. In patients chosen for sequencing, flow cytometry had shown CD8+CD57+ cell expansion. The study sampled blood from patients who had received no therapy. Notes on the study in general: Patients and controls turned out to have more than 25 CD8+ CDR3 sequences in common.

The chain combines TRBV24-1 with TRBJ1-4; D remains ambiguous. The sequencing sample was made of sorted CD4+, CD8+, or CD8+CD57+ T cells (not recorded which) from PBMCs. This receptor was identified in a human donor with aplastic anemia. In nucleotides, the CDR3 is TGTGCCACCAGTGACCCATCCGGGCATGAAAAACTGTTTTTT. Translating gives CATSDPSGHEKLFF.